The 27 T cell receptor beta chains below were found in one sample sequenced in a study of T cell changes during pregnancy in multiple sclerosis. Data came from immunoSEQ multiplex PCR; TCRdb stores just in-frame clones and leaves some out. The sample comprises about 50,000 clones, 80% to 95% of which are singletons, and 0.6% to 0.85% rests with the top ten. Sample: CD4+ T cells from peripheral blood mononuclear cells, taken in the third trimester of pregnancy. These receptors were taken from a female donor with multiple sclerosis, enrolled in a pregnancy study.

The genes are TRBV28 and TRBJ2-3; 7 nucleotides agree with TRBD1. The V and J ends lost 8 bases and 3 bases, in that order; junction bases with no gene match: 5. The CDR3 loop spans 13 amino acids. Germline V CDR1 and CDR2: MDHEN, SYDVKM. CDR3 nucleotides: TGTGCCAGCGCCGCAGGGGGAACAGATACGCAGTATTTT. It yields the protein CASAAGGTDTQYF.

The chain has TRBV4-2 and TRBJ2-5; TRBD2 is a possible D gene (5 bases). This CDR3 has 16 residues. Germline values: CDR1 LGHNA, CDR2 YNFKEQ. V was clipped by 5 bases and J by 1 base, with 17 bases between them. The CDR3 protein is CASSAQSERAQETQYF. The CDR3 nucleotides are TGTGCCAGCAGCGCCCAGAGTGAGAGGGCCCAAGAGACCCAGTACTTC.

The chain carries TRBV19 and TRBJ2-3; 8 bases match TRBD2. The V gene's germline CDR1 is LNHDA and CDR2 SQIVND (reference sequence). V was clipped by 9 bases and J by 0 bases; unmatched bases: 5. The CDR3 has 14 residues. The CDR3 here is CASATSGSTDTQYF. The CDR3 nucleotides are TGTGCCAGCGCTACTAGCGGTAGCACAGATACGCAGTATTTT. The full variable domain, in which reference TRBV19 and TRBJ2-3 provide the parts outside the CDR3, is DGGITQSPKYLFRKEGQNVTLSCEQNLNHDAMYWYRQDPGQGLRLIYYSQIVNDFQKGDIAEGYSVSREKKESFPLTVTSAQKNPTAFYLCASATSGSTDTQYFGPGTRLTVL.

The chain carries TRBV2 and TRBJ1-1; TRBD1 agrees at 7 bases. The CDR3 runs to 13 residues. V gave up 6 bases and J gave up 4 bases; unmatched junction bases: 5. From germline, CDR1 is SNHLY and CDR2 FYNNEI. The CDR3 region is CASRAQGSTEAFF. For the CDR3, the DNA is TGTGCCAGCAGAGCACAGGGGTCCACTGAAGCTTTCTTT.

A note on this clone: A junction end diverges from the germline sequence, so it may reflect a read error. The chain couples TRBV7-7 to TRBJ2-1; weak D call: TRBD2 (6 bases). The germline gives CDR1 SSHAT, CDR2 FNYEAQ (reference sequence). CDR3 size: 15 residues. This CDR3 is CASSRGTHTSNEQFF. CDR3 DNA: TGTGCTAGCAGCCGCGGGACTCATACGTCCAATGAGCAGTTCTTC.

The chain has TRBV5-4 and TRBJ1-1; D call uncertain. CDR1 is SGHNT and CDR2 is YYREEE in the germline V gene (reference sequence). Trimming took 2 bases from V and 1 from J, leaving 12 bases between them. The CDR3 covers 15 residues. In nucleotides, the CDR3 is TGTGCCAGCAGCTTCGGGGTCAGCCAGAACACTGAAGCTTTCTTT. Encoded protein: CASSFGVSQNTEAFF.

The chain links TRBV7-6 to TRBJ1-6; 9 bases match TRBD1. CDR1 is SGHVS and CDR2 is FNYEAQ in the germline V gene. V lost 6 bases, J lost 7 bases, and 7 bases stayed unmatched. This CDR3 has 15 residues. The CDR3 loop reads CASSRGTGRNSPLHF. Here the CDR3 DNA reads TGTGCCAGCAGTAGGGGGACAGGGCGCAATTCACCCCTCCACTTT.

The chain has TRBV9 and TRBJ1-1, with 8 bases fitting TRBD1. CDR3 length: 16 amino acids. J was trimmed by 1 base and V by 4 bases; bases with no gene match: 9. Germline CDR1 and CDR2: SGDLS and YYNGEE. CDR3 sequence: CASSPGQGASNTEAFF. CDR3 sequence (DNA): TGTGCCAGCAGCCCCGGACAGGGTGCATCGAACACTGAAGCTTTCTTT. The full variable domain, with the rest looked up from reference TRBV9 and TRBJ1-1, is DSGVTQTPKHLITATGQRVTLRCSPRSGDLSVYWYQQSLDQGLQFLIQYYNGEERAKGNILERFSAQQFPDLHSELNLSSLELGDSALYFCASSPGQGASNTEAFFGQGTRLTVV.

The chain joins TRBV7-2 to TRBJ1-5; no clear D. Germline lookup yields CDR1 SGHTA and CDR2 FQGNSA. V was trimmed by 1 base and J by 4 bases, leaving 17 bases between them. The CDR3 sequence is 17 residues long. The CDR3 sequence: CASSLVPPGLLNQPQHF. The CDR3 nucleotides are TGTGCCAGCAGCTTAGTCCCTCCAGGTCTTTTGAATCAGCCCCAGCATTTT.

The chain carries TRBV11-3 and TRBJ2-7, with 7 bases fitting TRBD1. In germline, CDR1 is SGHNT, CDR2 YENEEA. Trimming cost V 1 base and J 12 bases; bases outside gene matches: 9. The CDR3 covers 13 residues. CDR3 nucleotide sequence: TGTGCCAGCAGCTTAGTGGCGACAGGGCCGATGTACTTC. Translated, it gives CASSLVATGPMYF. The full variable domain, rest sourced from reference TRBV11-3 and TRBJ2-7, is EAGVVQSPRYKIIEKKQPVAFWCNPISGHNTLYWYLQNLGQGPELLIRYENEEAVDDSQLPKDRFSAERLKGVDSTLKIQPAELGDSAVYLCASSLVATGPMYFGPGTRLTVT.

This chain connects TRBV5-6 to TRBJ2-2; weak D call: TRBD2 (6 bases). Per germline, CDR1 SGHDT and CDR2 YYEEEE. V was cut by 2 bases and J by 0 bases, with 11 bases left in between. This CDR3 spans 16 amino acids. The DNA for the CDR3 is TGTGCCAGCAGCTTCCTTGTAGCGGCGAACACCGGGGAGCTGTTTTTT. This encodes CASSFLVAANTGELFF.

V gene TRBV19 combines with J gene TRBJ1-1, with 8 bases identical to TRBD1. From germline, CDR1 is LNHDA and CDR2 SQIVND (reference sequence). The V and J ends lost 10 bases and 4 bases, in that order; junction bases with no gene match: 11. The CDR3 covers 14 residues. CDR3 DNA sequence: TGTGCCACCCAAAAGACAGGGGTAGGCACTGAAGCTTTCTTT. Translation gives CATQKTGVGTEAFF.

The rearrangement joins TRBV2 to TRBJ1-5, with D perhaps matching TRBD1 (5 bases). V dropped 4 bases and J dropped 0 bases, with 10 bases sitting between them. CDR1 and CDR2 from the germline V gene are SNHLY and FYNNEI. The CDR3 is made up of 15 amino acids. CDR3 region: CASSGQFLSNQPQHF. CDR3 DNA sequence: TGTGCCAGCAGTGGACAGTTCCTTAGCAATCAGCCCCAGCATTTT.

The chain is built from TRBV9 and TRBJ2-1; 9 bases are a match to TRBD2. This CDR3 contains 16 residues. In germline, CDR1 is SGDLS, CDR2 YYNGEE. V was clipped by 0 bases and J by 8 bases; unmatched bases: 9. The CDR3 DNA reads as TGTGCCAGCAGCGTAGGGGCGGGGGGGAACATAGATGAGCAGTTCTTC. This translates into CASSVGAGGNIDEQFF.

This chain joins TRBV10-3 and TRBJ1-1; 11 positions match TRBD1. The CDR3 contains 13 residues. Losses at the gene ends were 6 bases for V and 4 bases for J; bases not matched to a gene: 1. Germline V CDR1 and CDR2: ENHRY, SYGVKD. The CDR3 nucleotides are TGTGCCATCAGGGGGACAGGGGGCACTGAAGCTTTCTTT. This codes for CAIRGTGGTEAFF.

The chain couples TRBV19 to TRBJ2-7, with TRBD1 identical over 8 bases. The CDR3 is 14 amino acids. The V gene end was trimmed by 5 bases and the J gene end by 4 bases; junction bases not matched to a gene: 7. The V gene's germline CDR1 is LNHDA and CDR2 SQIVND (reference sequence). The CDR3 spells CASSRGQGPYEQYF. The CDR3 DNA reads as TGTGCCAGTAGTCGAGGACAGGGACCTTACGAGCAGTACTTC.

The chain links TRBV7-8 to TRBJ1-2; D is perhaps TRBD1 (5 bases). CDR3 length: 15 amino acids. V was cut by 6 bases and J by 4 bases, with 18 bases left in between. Looked up from germline, CDR1 is SGHVS and CDR2 is FQNEAQ. CDR3 coding DNA: TGTGCCAGCAGTCAGAGGAACAGGACGGGCTATGGCTACACCTTC. Translating it yields CASSQRNRTGYGYTF.

The V gene is TRBV7-6, the J gene TRBJ1-4; D remains unclear. The V and J ends lost 1 base and 7 bases respectively, with 4 bases between them. Germline V lookup: CDR1 SGHVS, CDR2 FNYEAQ. The CDR3 spans 12 residues. This CDR3 is CASSLVAEKLFF. The CDR3 coding sequence is TGTGCCAGCAGCTTAGTAGCTGAAAAACTGTTTTTT. The variable domain in full, with the rest retrieved from reference TRBV7-6 and TRBJ1-4, is GAGVSQSPRYKVTKRGQDVALRCDPISGHVSLYWYRQALGQGPEFLTYFNYEAQQDKSGLPNDRFSAERPEGSISTLTIQRTEQRDSAMYRCASSLVAEKLFFGSGTQLSVL.

The V gene is TRBV7-8, the J gene TRBJ2-3, with 11 bases lining up with TRBD2. Unmatched junction bases numbered 6, after V lost 5 bases and J lost 2 bases. The germline V gene has CDR1 SGHVS and CDR2 FQNEAQ. The CDR3 has 16 residues. The CDR3: CASSRLAGGLTDTQYF. DNA for the CDR3: TGTGCCAGCAGCCGATTAGCGGGGGGGCTCACAGATACGCAGTATTTT.

The chain carries TRBV7-2 and TRBJ2-3; TRBD2 aligns across 8 bases. CDR3 size: 14 residues. CDR1 SGHTA and CDR2 FQGNSA come from the germline V gene. V shed 5 bases and J 6 bases; nucleotides not matched to a gene: 7. The CDR3 DNA reads as TGTGCCAGCAGCCGCCCGGGGGGGCCGGATACGCAGTATTTT. Its protein product is CASSRPGGPDTQYF.

Only one count was recorded for this clone. This sequence joins TRBV7-9 and TRBJ2-5; D not resolved. V was shortened by 7 bases and J by 5 bases, with 8 bases between the two germline ends. CDR1 and CDR2 from the germline V gene are SEHNR and FQNEAQ (reference sequence). The CDR3 extends over 11 amino acids. The CDR3 DNA is TGTGCCAGCACCCCTAAGGAGACCCAGTACTTC. This gives the protein CASTPKETQYF.

This sequence joins TRBV7-8 and TRBJ1-4, with 7 bases that match TRBD1. V was clipped by 5 bases and J by 5 bases; unmatched bases: 8. In germline, CDR1 is SGHVS, CDR2 FQNEAQ. CDR3 length: 15 residues. The CDR3 region has the DNA TGTGCCAGCAGCCCCCCGACAGGGCCGAATGAAAAACTGTTTTTT. Amino acids: CASSPPTGPNEKLFF.

In nucleotides, the CDR3 is TGTGCCAGCAGCCAAGATCTCAGGGACTATGAGCAGTTCTTC. Translation gives CASSQDLRDYEQFF. The V call is TRBV4-2, the J call TRBJ2-1; TRBD2 might be the D (6 bases). The CDR3 totals 14 residues. V was cut by 0 bases and J by 8 bases, with 11 bases left in between. Germline V gene sequence: CDR1 LGHNA, CDR2 YNFKEQ.

The V and J genes are TRBV6-1 and TRBJ2-1, with D perhaps matching TRBD1 (6 bases). The CDR3 is made up of 16 amino acids. Trimming took 4 bases from V and 3 from J, leaving 16 bases between them. Germline CDR1 is MNHNS and CDR2 is SASEGT. CDR3 sequence reads: CASSVHPQGNYNEQFF. For the CDR3, the DNA is TGTGCCAGCAGTGTTCATCCACAGGGAAACTACAATGAGCAGTTCTTC.

This clone was seen only a few times. The chain carries TRBV12-5 and TRBJ1-2; the match to TRBD1 covers 10 bases. The CDR3 is made up of 12 amino acids. Germline CDR1 reads LGHNT; CDR2 reads FRNRAP. Trimming cost V 6 bases and J 10 bases; bases outside gene matches: 5. CDR3 coding DNA: TGTGCTAGTGGGCGACAGGGGGCAATCTACACCTTC. This translates into CASGRQGAIYTF.

The rearrangement joins TRBV2 to TRBJ2-7; D perhaps matches TRBD1 (5 bases). This CDR3 spans 15 amino acids. Germline lookup yields CDR1 SNHLY and CDR2 FYNNEI. V lost 2 bases and J 5 bases, leaving 16 bases between the germline ends. This chain's CDR3 is CASSEIRVVGDEQYF. In DNA form, the CDR3 reads TGTGCCAGCAGTGAAATCAGGGTTGTTGGGGACGAGCAGTACTTC.

This chain connects TRBV30 to TRBJ2-5, with TRBD2 matching over 12 bases. From germline, CDR1 is GTSNPN and CDR2 SVGIG (reference sequence). This CDR3 comprises 16 residues. The ends lost 0 bases at V and 0 bases at J; junction bases unmatched: 2. CDR3 coding DNA: TGTGCCTGGAGTGTTGGGACTAGCGGGTACCAAGAGACCCAGTACTTC. Its translation: CAWSVGTSGYQETQYF.